This T cell receptor beta chain was retrieved from a study of shared clonotypes between healthy human individuals. Germline-derived CDR1 and CDR2 are LNHDA and SQIVND (reference sequence). CDR3 length: 13 amino acids. V lost 9 bases to trimming and J lost 3 bases, with 14 bases between them. Per the study methods: ImmunoSEQ supplied junction-only sequences lacking quality scores, so filtering was different. Produced via immunoSEQ multiplex PCR; TCRdb's table is partial and in-frame only. That table furnishes V, J and clone size, whereas the DNA furnished D and trimming. The table records roughly 2.1 million clones, 85% to 95% of them present only once. Regarding the study as a whole: Sorted-subset samples were not fully sequenced, rarefaction indicated.

CD8 cells regarded as naive lacked CD45RO, were positively chosen for CCR7, and omitted terminally differentiated effector memory CD45RA+ cells. Free of recent acute infections or vaccinations, the donors were healthy HIV-negative adults. As regards this clone: Its antigen is unknown.

This receptor was obtained from a man between 18 and 35 years old in good health. Some clones in this sample may be carry-over from other donors' samples. Sequencing input: naive CD8+ T cells from PBMCs. The J gene is TRBJ1-1, the V gene TRBV19; maybe TRBD1 (5 bases). CDR3 sequence (DNA): TGTGCCAGCGCTTACGGGACCTACACTGAAGCTTTCTTT. Its protein is CASAYGTYTEAFF.